The source of this T cell receptor (beta chain) is a study of T-cell memory formation after mild COVID-19. Across the whole study: Clusters of TCRs were largely donor specific.

TCRdb reprocessed the 5' RACE reads with MiXCR, giving one entry per CDR3 protein. Of about 250,000 distinct CDR3 sequences listed, approximately 15% are singletons. General observations from the study: The study found balanced CD4/CD8 in clones contracting day 15 to 85 and a CD4+ lean in later expanders. CD4+ contracting clones were mainly CM and EM; CD8+ ones, EMRA. Detection of some responders pre-infection suggested pre-existing cross-reactive memory T cells participated.

The CDR3 spans 13 residues. V lost 5 bases and J 3 bases, leaving 11 bases between the germline ends. Germline values: CDR1 SEHNR, CDR2 FQNEAQ (reference sequence). The sample holds many counts of this clonotype. What it binds is unknown. What was sequenced was PBMCs or a T cell subset sorted from them (not recorded which). This sequence originates from an adult woman who had mild COVID-19 (a few samples of this study predate the infection). Cell type and time point are not known. The chain couples TRBV7-9 to TRBJ2-7; D is perhaps TRBD2 (6 bases). CDR3 sequence (DNA): TGTGCCAGCAGCCTCTCGACTAGCTACGAGCAGTACTTC. Translated, it gives CASSLSTSYEQYF.